Sequencing of this TCR beta chain was carried out in a study of blood T cell repertoires in COVID-19 (dated by TCRdb to the early 2020s). Broadly, across the study: Samples covering the acute and convalescent phases of COVID-19 were provided by collaborators in the United States, Italy and Spain. The prospective study material was composed of cDNA or gDNA derived from T cells, B-cell-depleted T cells, or PBMCs. Subjects who had been exposed to COVID-19, were actively infected with it, or had recovered from it provided the deeply sampled blood TCRbeta repertoires that made up the dataset. The repertoires were released in a freely available public database intended as a resource for research on the immune response to SARS-CoV-2. Samples came from the ongoing ImmuneRACE study (first 160 participants) plus 1,254 subjects from 6 global collaborators. Nearly every sample came with metadata listing a de-identified subject ID, COVID-19 status, age in years and sex. Where available, HLA class I and class II types were taken from metadata supplied by the sample provider and were not determined by assay-based typing.

Each collaborating institution followed its own protocols to collect whole blood in K2EDTA tubes. For TCRbeta analysis, collaborators shipped samples as frozen whole blood, isolated PBMCs, or DNA extracted from either of those sample types. On this clone itself: The specificity of this receptor is unknown. The input lacks base qualities; no much larger clone sits a single base away.

Paper-wide results and their limitations: Clinical and demographic metadata were provided uncurated, with the amount varying by source and participant.

TCRbeta CDR3 regions were amplified from genomic DNA by means of the immunoSEQ Assay, a bias-controlled multiplex PCR. The published analysis was carried out like this. The number of nucleated cells in each sample was estimated by amplification of reference gene primers within the assay. To quantify the absolute abundance of each unique TCRbeta CDR3 rearrangement, sequence reads were collapsed and filtered. For each sample, productive Simpson clonality was calculated as the square root of Simpson's diversity index across productive rearrangements. Drawn from immuneACCESS, this table holds only the in-frame rearrangements with V and J called that TCRdb kept. Clones are partly lost; checked studies trace under half to an unresolved V gene and leave the rest unexplained. The DNA was the basis for D and trimming; V, J and clone size are from that table. This sample comprises 55,000 to 65,000 clones, about nine tenths of them detected only once. Clones ranked in the top ten supply about 2.1% of the sample.

The germline V gene supplies CDR1 ENHRY and CDR2 SYGVKD. From the cysteine through the phenylalanine, the CDR3 covers 11 amino acids. Only the CDR3 DNA stays, 33 bases, in frame from base 1. V lost 9 bases and J lost 4 bases; the stretch between them is 7 bases long. The rearranged segments are TRBV10-3 and TRBJ1-3, and TRBD1 may be the D gene, going by 5 matching bases. Sequences were obtained from peripheral blood. The receptor was derived from a man in his fifties or sixties with acute or convalescent COVID-19. The nucleotides are TGTGCCATGACAGTGGGAAACACCATATATTTT. The translation is CAMTVGNTIYF.